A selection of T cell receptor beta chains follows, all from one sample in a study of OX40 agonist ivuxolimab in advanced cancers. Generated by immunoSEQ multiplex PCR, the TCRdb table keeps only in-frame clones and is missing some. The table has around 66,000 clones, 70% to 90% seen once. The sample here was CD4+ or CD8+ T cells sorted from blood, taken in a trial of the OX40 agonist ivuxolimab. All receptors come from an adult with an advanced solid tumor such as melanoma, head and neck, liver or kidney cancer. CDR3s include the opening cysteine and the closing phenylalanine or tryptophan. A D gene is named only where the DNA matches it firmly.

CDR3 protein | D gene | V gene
CASSPGGPRAADTQYF | NA | TRBV5-1
CASSQDGGRLTYEQYF | NA | TRBV4-2
CATQGEEAQYF | NA | TRBV6-5
CAIMGTGGYEQYF | TRBD1 | TRBV10-3
CASTPAYNSPLHF | NA | TRBV6-5
CASSFSGLFHKETQYF | NA | TRBV5-8
CASSRGLAGTYEQYF | TRBD2 | TRBV11-3
CASSVVTNTGELFF | NA | TRBV9
CASGLRAPVSSYEQYF | NA | TRBV12-5
CASRTTGGHGEQYF | TRBD1 | TRBV6-1
CASSPRGLLDYNEQFF | TRBD1 | TRBV4-1
CASSRIAGQGAVTDTQYF | TRBD1 | TRBV18
CASSLDGGLNTEAFF | NA | TRBV5-1
CASSRTEKYEQYF | NA | TRBV18
CASSLGQGGVNTEAFF | TRBD1 | TRBV5-1
CASSPETSGEGETQYF | TRBD2 | TRBV4-3
CASGSAGQAKGYTF | TRBD1 | TRBV4-1
CASSALSGSGANVLTF | NA | TRBV27
CASSPPAGTDSPLHF | NA | TRBV28
CASSPEGRGEQYF | NA | TRBV11-3